There are a few counts of the clone carrying this T cell receptor (beta chain). Its matching antigen is unknown. The record originates from a study of naive and memory T cell subsets. Study-level points and caveats: Naive repertoires, especially CD8, held a few larger clonotypes, possibly memory cells re-expressing CD45RA.

Two oligonucleotides, mixed equimolar, formed the beta constant-region primer covering TRBC1 and TRBC2. Four rounds of PCR amplified the ligated cDNA using nested alpha and beta constant-region primers plus SP2. TCRdb reprocessed the UMI-ligation and nested PCR reads with MiXCR, giving one entry per CDR3 protein. The sample has fewer than 150,000 distinct CDR3 sequences, about a fifth seen once. Germline V gives CDR1 KGHDR, CDR2 SFDVKD. The length of the CDR3 is 16 residues. The V end lost 0 bases, the J end lost 7 bases, and 15 bases lay between the germline ends. The sequence was collected from a human donor in good health. The rearrangement joins TRBV24-1 to TRBJ2-1; TRBD1 might be the D (7 bases). The sequenced sample was naive CD8+ T cells from blood. Here the CDR3 DNA reads TGTGCCACCAGTGATTTGGGGACTCAGGGGGGAAATGAGCAGTTCTTC. Translating it yields CATSDLGTQGGNEQFF.